The sample holds a few counts of the clone carrying this T cell receptor beta chain. Its antigen remains unidentified. This sample is drawn from a study of cytomegalovirus exposure and HLA in healthy donors. Study-level findings and limits: For presence/absence analyses, sequencing depth was assumed to be roughly uniform across donors. Available immune exposure information covered CMV serostatus only. Among TCR beta chains, those listed as cytomegalovirus-associated numbered over 150.

Primers: 60 Vbeta forward and 13 Jbeta reverse. Data came from immunoSEQ multiplex PCR; TCRdb stores just in-frame clones and leaves some out. The sample lists 150,000 to 200,000 clones, around 84% occurring once. V was shortened by 6 bases and J by 1 base, with 12 bases between the two germline ends. Germline CDR1 is MNHEY and CDR2 is SMNVEV (reference sequence). The CDR3 runs to 14 residues. This receptor was identified in a woman in her late teens or twenties in good health and CMV-seronegative. The material sequenced was PBMCs. The V call is TRBV27, the J call TRBJ1-1; D not resolved. The CDR3 sequence is CASSPSLSNTEAFF. Here the CDR3 DNA reads TGTGCCAGCAGCCCGTCCCTATCGAACACTGAAGCTTTCTTT.